This passage covers 20 T cell receptor beta chains from one sample sequenced in a study of T cell repertoires in cytomegalovirus infection. Their target antigens are unknown. TCRdb called the reads again in MiXCR, with one record for every CDR3 protein. This table has approximately 350,000 distinct CDR3 sequences, nearly 35% appearing once. The specimen was cultured PBMCs, collected from culture after CMV antigen stimulation. These receptors originate from a human donor in good health (CMV status not recorded). Some clones in this sample may be carry-over from other donors' samples.

The chain has TRBV6-1 and TRBJ1-1; 8 bases align to TRBD1. This CDR3 contains 14 residues. The germline CDR1 and CDR2 sequences are MNHNS and SASEGT. Trimming took 2 bases from V and 5 from J; bases not matched to a gene: 4. Here the CDR3 reads CASSEQGARTEAFF. The DNA for the CDR3 is TGTGCCAGCAGTGAACAGGGGGCCAGGACTGAAGCTTTCTTT.

This clonotype was seen repeatedly, ten times or more. This chain links TRBV7-2 with TRBJ1-2; no clear D. With 5 bases removed from V and 1 base from J, the gap between germline ends came to 17 bases. This CDR3 comprises 16 residues. CDR1 is SGHTA, CDR2 FQGNSA, per germline. The DNA for the CDR3 is TGTGCCAGCAGCCAGACCCCGGACGTGGGTAACTATGGCTACACCTTC. It codes for CASSQTPDVGNYGYTF.

This clonotype was recorded a few times. V gene TRBV7-2 combines with J gene TRBJ1-1; 9 nucleotides line up with TRBD1. The V gene's germline CDR1 is SGHTA and CDR2 FQGNSA. The CDR3 runs to 14 residues. The V and J ends lost 6 bases and 3 bases, in that order; junction bases with no gene match: 5. CDR3 coding DNA: TGTGCCAGCAGTCATGGACAGGGGTACACTGAAGCTTTCTTT. This translates into CASSHGQGYTEAFF. Based on the CDR3 plus reference TRBV7-2 and TRBJ1-1, the full variable domain is GAGVSQSPSNKVTEKGKDVELRCDPISGHTALYWYRQSLGQGLEFLIYFQGNSAPDKSGLPSDRFSAERTGGSVSTLTIQRTQQEDSAVYLCASSHGQGYTEAFFGQGTRLTVV.

V usage is TRBV19 and J usage is TRBJ2-1; 12 bases agree with TRBD2. With V trimmed by 6 bases and J by 10 bases, 13 bases remained unmatched. The CDR3 covers 16 residues. CDR1 and CDR2 from the germline V gene are LNHDA and SQIVND (reference sequence). This CDR3 is CASRTFLAGGPQEQFF. In DNA form, the CDR3 reads TGTGCCAGTAGGACATTCCTAGCGGGAGGGCCGCAGGAGCAGTTCTTC.

This clonotype was seen a handful of times. J is TRBJ2-7 and V is TRBV6-2 or TRBV6-3; 10 nucleotides line up with TRBD2. CDR3 length: 17 residues. Losses at the gene ends were 4 bases for V and 4 bases for J; bases not matched to a gene: 13. CDR1 and CDR2 from the germline V gene are MNHEY and SVGEGT. The CDR3 DNA sequence: TGTGCCAGCAGTTCTATCATAGCGGGAGGATACCTTTACGAGCAGTACGTC. This sequence encodes CASSSIIAGGYLYEQYV.

This chain joins TRBV2 and TRBJ2-7; D perhaps matches TRBD1 (5 bases). The V end was cut by 5 bases, the J end by 3 bases, with 11 bases between. The CDR3 length is 13 residues. The germline CDR1 and CDR2 sequences are SNHLY and FYNNEI. CDR3 in amino acids: CASSPRTNYEQYF. The CDR3 bases are TGTGCCAGCAGTCCAAGGACAAACTACGAGCAGTACTTC.

This clonotype was seen ten or more times. V is TRBV7-2 and J is TRBJ1-2; 10 bases are a match to TRBD1. Germline V gene data show CDR1 as SGHTA and CDR2 as FQGNSA. This CDR3 comprises 14 residues. Unmatched junction bases numbered 7, after V lost 4 bases and J lost 8 bases. The CDR3 sequence is CASSSGTGAVGYTF. CDR3 coding DNA: TGTGCCAGCAGCTCCGGGACAGGGGCGGTCGGCTACACCTTC. Using reference TRBV7-2 and TRBJ1-2 for the parts outside the CDR3, the full variable domain is GAGVSQSPSNKVTEKGKDVELRCDPISGHTALYWYRQSLGQGLEFLIYFQGNSAPDKSGLPSDRFSAERTGGSVSTLTIQRTQQEDSAVYLCASSSGTGAVGYTFGSGTRLTVV.

CDR3 DNA: TGTGCCAGCAGCCCTGGGACAGGGGGCCTCTATGGCTACACCTTC. Its protein is CASSPGTGGLYGYTF. This chain connects TRBV7-6 to TRBJ1-2, with 12 bases identical to TRBD1. Unmatched junction bases numbered 5, after V lost 5 bases and J lost 4 bases. CDR3 length: 15 residues. Germline CDR1 is SGHVS and CDR2 is FNYEAQ. Filled out from reference TRBV7-6 and TRBJ1-2, the complete variable domain reads GAGVSQSPRYKVTKRGQDVALRCDPISGHVSLYWYRQALGQGPEFLTYFNYEAQQDKSGLPNDRFSAERPEGSISTLTIQRTEQRDSAMYRCASSPGTGGLYGYTFGSGTRLTVV.

The J gene is TRBJ2-3, the V gene TRBV20-1; D might be TRBD1 (5 bases). V dropped 5 bases and J dropped 7 bases, with 10 bases sitting between them. This CDR3 contains 11 residues. The germline V gene has CDR1 DFQATT and CDR2 SNEGSKA (reference sequence). CDR3 amino acids: CSAVQEHTQYF. CDR3 nucleotides: TGCAGTGCTGTACAGGAACATACGCAGTATTTT.

Only a few counts were recorded for this clonotype. The chain joins TRBV10-3 to TRBJ1-6, with TRBD1 identical over 10 bases. The CDR3 runs 16 residues. V lost 0 bases and J lost 12; bases outside the gene matches: 8. Germline V gene lookup returns CDR1 ENHRY and CDR2 SYGVKD. The CDR3 protein is CAISESIGTGAVPLHF. The CDR3 bases are TGTGCCATCAGTGAGTCGATAGGGACAGGGGCCGTACCCCTCCACTTT.

The chain links TRBV9 to TRBJ2-6; no clear D gene. The CDR3 has 16 amino acids. Germline CDR1 SGDLS, CDR2 YYNGEE. V was cut by 0 bases and J by 1 base, with 8 bases left in between. CDR3 DNA: TGTGCCAGCAGCGTAGCTCTATATTCTGGGGCCAACGTCCTGACTTTC. Amino acids: CASSVALYSGANVLTF.

V usage is TRBV6-5 and J usage is TRBJ2-7, with no clear D. With 0 bases removed from V and 2 bases from J, the gap between germline ends came to 11 bases. The germline CDR1 and CDR2 sequences are MNHEY and SVGAGI. This CDR3 has 15 residues. CDR3: CASSYSAAAPYEQYF. The CDR3 DNA sequence: TGTGCCAGCAGTTACTCAGCCGCGGCCCCCTACGAGCAGTACTTC.

The chain carries TRBV24-1 and TRBJ1-3; 7 bases are a match to TRBD1. Trimming took 4 bases from V and 4 from J; bases not matched to a gene: 6. CDR1 KGHDR and CDR2 SFDVKD come from the germline V gene. The CDR3 loop spans 15 amino acids. CDR3 loop: CATSDENRGGNTIYF. DNA for the CDR3: TGTGCCACCAGTGACGAGAACAGGGGAGGAAACACCATATATTTT.

This clonotype appeared once. V gene TRBV20-1 combines with J gene TRBJ2-7; possibly TRBD2 for D (6 bases). CDR3 length equals 13 residues. V was trimmed by 1 base and J by 6 bases, leaving 13 bases between them. From germline, CDR1 is DFQATT and CDR2 SNEGSKA (reference sequence). For the CDR3, the DNA is TGCAGTGCTAGAGGACTAGTCGGGGGCGAGCAGTACTTC. Translation gives CSARGLVGGEQYF.

The DNA of the CDR3 is TGTGCCAGTAAGAAGGTAGGACAGGCGAACACCGGGGAGCTGTTTTTT. It translates to CASKKVGQANTGELFF. V is TRBV19 and J is TRBJ2-2; 7 positions agree with TRBD1. The CDR3 extends over 16 amino acids. The ends lost 7 bases at V and 0 bases at J; junction bases unmatched: 8. CDR1 is LNHDA and CDR2 is SQIVND in the germline V gene (reference sequence). The variable domain in full, with the rest retrieved from reference TRBV19 and TRBJ2-2, is DGGITQSPKYLFRKEGQNVTLSCEQNLNHDAMYWYRQDPGQGLRLIYYSQIVNDFQKGDIAEGYSVSREKKESFPLTVTSAQKNPTAFYLCASKKVGQANTGELFFGEGSRLTVL.

Only a few counts were recorded for this clonotype. Germline is not matched at one junction end, which may reflect a read error. The CDR3 protein is CASSSRGTLQPQHF. CDR3 sequence (DNA): TGTGCCAGCAGCTCCCGTGGGACTCTACAGCCCCAGCATTTT. The gene calls are TRBV5-3 and TRBJ1-5; possibly TRBD1 for D (5 bases). TRBV5-3 is placed among ORFs of uncertain function. The CDR3 consists of 14 residues.

Of note for this clonotype: A clone one base away is much larger, so this may be a read error. J is TRBJ2-5 and V is TRBV7-4, with 8 bases that match TRBD1. The CDR3 runs to 13 residues. CDR1 and CDR2 (germline): SGHVT, SQSDAQ. The chain's CDR3 is CASSPTGVETKYF. In DNA, the CDR3 is TGTGCCAGCAGCCCGACAGGGGTAGAGACCAAGTACTTC. The entire variable domain, with the rest obtained from reference TRBV7-4 and TRBJ2-5, is as follows: GAGVSQSPRYKVAKRGRDVALRCDSISGHVTLYWYRQTLGQGSEVLTYSQSDAQRDKSGRPSGRFSAERPERSVSTLKIQRTEQGDSAVYLCASSPTGVETKYFGPGTRLLVL.

This clonotype was counted between two and nine times. This rearrangement joins TRBV11-2 to TRBJ2-2; 10 bases align to TRBD2. Per the germline V gene, CDR1 is SGHAT and CDR2 is FQNNGV. CDR3 length: 21 amino acids. The V gene end was trimmed by 5 bases and the J gene end by 5 bases; junction bases not matched to a gene: 23. CDR3 in DNA: TGTGCCAGCAGCCTCGAACCCGGACTAGCGGAGCGAGAAAATGGAACCGGGGAGCTGTTTTTT. Translating gives CASSLEPGLAERENGTGELFF.

The chain is built from TRBV5-4 and TRBJ2-2; 8 bases agree with TRBD2. The V gene's germline CDR1 is SGHNT and CDR2 YYREEE (reference sequence). The CDR3 sequence is 16 residues long. V lost 2 bases to trimming and J lost 4 bases; unmatched junction nucleotides: 7. CDR3 nucleotides: TGTGCCAGCAGCTTAATGAGCGGGAGAGGCACCGGGGAGCTGTTTTTT. This encodes CASSLMSGRGTGELFF.

This clonotype showed up many times. This chain uses TRBV7-2 with TRBJ2-3; D might be TRBD2 (5 bases). CDR3 length equals 15 residues. Germline loops: CDR1 SGHTA, CDR2 FQGNSA. The ends were cut back, 1 base at V and 7 bases at J, with 15 bases in the middle. The CDR3 coding sequence is TGTGCCAGCAGCTTAGTTAGCGTGTCAATAAATACGCAGTATTTT. Protein product: CASSLVSVSINTQYF.